Each of the 5 T cell receptor beta chains below was sequenced from the same sample in a study of neurological immune-mediated disorders. TCRdb recomputed calls from the 5' RACE reads with MiXCR, one row per CDR3 protein. The top ten hold 1.8% of the sample, which has roughly 62,000 distinct CDR3 sequences, roughly an eighth seen once. Specimen: PBMCs. The receptors here all came from a man aged 60-69 years in good health.

This clonotype has at least ten counts. The chain combines TRBV9 with TRBJ2-3; D not certain. Trimming removed 0 bases from V and 0 bases from J, with 5 bases in between. The CDR3 has 14 residues. Per the germline V gene, CDR1 is SGDLS and CDR2 is YYNGEE. The CDR3: CASSVGTSTDTQYF. CDR3 nucleotides: TGTGCCAGCAGCGTAGGCACTAGCACAGATACGCAGTATTTT. Full variable domain (remainder filled in from reference TRBV9 and TRBJ2-3): DSGVTQTPKHLITATGQRVTLRCSPRSGDLSVYWYQQSLDQGLQFLIQYYNGEERAKGNILERFSAQQFPDLHSELNLSSLELGDSALYFCASSVGTSTDTQYFGPGTRLTVL.

This clonotype appeared many times. The CDR3 region has the DNA TGCAGTGCTCCTGACCTTTGGGCTAACTATGGCTACACCTTC. It is translated as CSAPDLWANYGYTF. The chain combines TRBV20-1 with TRBJ1-2; D uncertain. The germline gives CDR1 DFQATT, CDR2 SNEGSKA (reference sequence). This CDR3 spans 14 amino acids. V was cut by 5 bases and J by 0 bases, with 13 bases left in between.

V is TRBV28 and J is TRBJ2-3, with D perhaps matching TRBD1 or TRBD2 (5 bases each). The CDR3 is 16 residues long. Germline CDR1 and CDR2: MDHEN and SYDVKM. Trimming stripped 6 bases from V and 2 bases from J, with 18 bases between. CDR3 bases: TGTGCCAGCAGCCTGCTGGGGACCTCAAACACAGATACGCAGTATTTT. It is translated as CASSLLGTSNTDTQYF.

This clonotype was observed many times. V usage is TRBV5-1 and J usage is TRBJ2-3, with D possibly being TRBD1 (6 bases). Trimming shortened V by 4 bases and J by 2 bases, and 14 bases separated the two germline ends. This CDR3 spans 15 amino acids. Per the germline V gene, CDR1 is SGHRS and CDR2 is YFSETQ. The CDR3 loop is CASSIRTVPTDTQYF. Here the CDR3 DNA reads TGCGCCAGCAGCATTCGGACAGTCCCCACAGATACGCAGTATTTT.

This clonotype was detected many times. The V gene is TRBV7-2, the J gene TRBJ2-3, with TRBD2 matching over 8 bases. The V gene end was trimmed by 4 bases and the J gene end by 6 bases; junction bases not matched to a gene: 9. This CDR3 contains 15 residues. Germline values: CDR1 SGHTA, CDR2 FQGNSA. In DNA form, the CDR3 reads TGTGCCAGCAGCTCCACGGGACTAGTTGACGATACGCAGTATTTT. It is translated as CASSSTGLVDDTQYF.